These T cell receptor beta chains were read from a single sample in a study of T cells in Graves' hyperthyroidism and ophthalmopathy. TCRdb itself ran the multiplex PCR reads through MiXCR, one entry per CDR3 protein. This sample has about 840,000 distinct CDR3 sequences, with 38% found just once. Sequenced sample: blood. The receptors here all came from a man aged 18 to 29 with Graves' hyperthyroidism. Both conserved end residues are part of each CDR3. The D gene is left open where the match is weak. Size is omitted from some rows. Given values are once, few, many or a class for expanded clones.

abundance,j_gene,v_gene,d_gene,CDR3aa,CDR3nt
NA,TRBJ2-7,TRBV3-1,NA,CASSQGTGRWDF,TGTGCCAGCAGCCAGGGGACGGGACGGTGGGACTTC
few,TRBJ1-4,TRBV11-2,NA,CASRRVVSEKLFF,TGTGCCAGCAGGAGGGTGGTCTCTGAAAAACTGTTTTTT
few,TRBJ2-3,TRBV25-1,NA,CASKEGRNTDTQYF,TGTGCCAGCAAGGAGGGCCGGAACACAGATACGCAGTATTTT
NA,TRBJ2-7,TRBV4-3,TRBD1,CASSQDLGQPYEQYF,TGCGCCAGCAGCCAAGATTTGGGACAGCCATACGAGCAGTACTTC
NA,TRBJ2-7,TRBV2,TRBD2,CASSPGLAAGEQYF,TGTGCCAGCAGCCCGGGACTAGCGGCCGGGGAGCAGTACTTC
few,TRBJ1-2,TRBV12-5,NA,CASGQTAIYGYTF,TGTGCTAGTGGGCAGACAGCCATCTATGGCTACACCTTC
NA,TRBJ1-1,TRBV4-1,NA,CASKLRQGGNTEAFF,TGCGCCAGCAAGCTACGGCAGGGCGGTAACACTGAAGCTTTCTTT
NA,TRBJ2-2,TRBV14,NA,CASSYSRATGELFF,TGTGCCAGCAGTTACTCGCGGGCGACCGGGGAGCTGTTTTTT
many,TRBJ1-6,TRBV7-9,TRBD1,CASSGRDRESPLHF,TGTGCCAGCAGCGGCCGGGACAGGGAATCACCCCTCCACTTT
few,TRBJ2-2,TRBV25-1,NA,CASSASLRAPGELFF,TGTGCCAGCAGTGCTTCACTTAGGGCCCCCGGGGAGCTGTTTTTT
many,TRBJ2-7,TRBV29-1,NA,CSVEDGVSRYYEQYF,TGCAGCGTTGAAGATGGGGTTAGCCGCTACTACGAGCAGTACTTC
NA,TRBJ2-7,TRBV6-5,TRBD2,CASRIAGSYEQYF,TGTGCCAGCAGGATAGCGGGATCCTACGAGCAGTACTTC
few,TRBJ2-7,TRBV20-1,NA,CSARKSPYEQYF,TGCAGTGCTAGGAAGAGCCCCTACGAGCAGTACTTC
NA,TRBJ2-6,TRBV20-1,NA,CSARAPGGPSGANVLTF,TGCAGTGCTAGGGCACCTGGGGGGCCCTCTGGGGCCAACGTCCTGACTTTC
NA,TRBJ2-7,TRBV5-4,TRBD1,CASSPTGTGVSYEQYF,TGTGCCAGCAGCCCGACCGGGACAGGGGTCTCCTACGAGCAGTACTTC
many,TRBJ1-2,TRBV14,NA,CASSQGTGGLWGYTF,TGTGCCAGCAGCCAAGGAACGGGCGGTCTGTGGGGCTACACCTTC
NA,TRBJ2-7,TRBV7-6,NA,CASSLAPGLSSSYEQYF,TGTGCCAGCAGCTTAGCGCCTGGGCTCTCAAGCTCCTACGAGCAGTACTTC
NA,TRBJ1-6,TRBV14,NA,CASSQVGRGSPLHF,TGTGCCAGCAGCCAAGTGGGACGGGGATCACCCCTCCACTTT
NA,TRBJ2-7,TRBV7-6,TRBD1,CASSLGNTGAPYEQYF,TGTGCCAGCAGCTTAGGGAACACAGGGGCCCCCTACGAGCAGTACTTC
NA,TRBJ1-5,TRBV10-3,NA,CASSQAQGVGQPQHF,TGTGCCAGCAGCCAGGCACAGGGAGTGGGTCAGCCCCAGCATTTT
few,TRBJ2-7,TRBV4-1,TRBD1,CASSQDSDRGYEQYF,TGCGCCAGCAGCCAAGACTCCGACAGGGGCTACGAGCAGTACTTC
many,TRBJ2-2,TRBV7-2,NA,CASSSINTGELFF,TGTGCCAGCAGCTCCATTAACACCGGGGAGCTGTTTTTT
many,TRBJ1-2,TRBV29-1,NA,CSVQRETYGYTF,TGCAGCGTTCAGAGGGAAACCTATGGCTACACCTTC
NA,TRBJ2-5,TRBV7-3,TRBD2,CASSSLAGGMETQYF,TGTGCCAGCAGCTCGCTAGCGGGAGGCATGGAGACCCAGTACTTC
many,TRBJ1-3,TRBV29-1,NA,CSVEVEQGWNTIYF,TGCAGCGTTGAAGTGGAGCAGGGTTGGAACACCATATATTTT
NA,TRBJ1-2,TRBV3-1,NA,CASSQDLVQREVGYTF,TGTGCCAGCAGCCAAGATCTTGTGCAACGGGAGGTCGGCTACACCTTC
many,TRBJ1-2,TRBV12-3/TRBV12-4,TRBD1,CASSRTGPSDGYTF,TGTGCCAGCAGTAGGACAGGACCTTCGGATGGCTACACCTTC
many,TRBJ2-7,TRBV25-1,TRBD1,CASSLQGSSSYEQYF,TGTGCCAGCAGCTTACAGGGGTCCAGCTCCTACGAGCAGTACTTC
NA,TRBJ2-7,TRBV7-2,TRBD1,CASSPTGENYEQYF,TGCGCCAGCAGCCCGACAGGGGAGAACTACGAGCAGTACTTC
NA,TRBJ1-5,TRBV19,NA,CASKTPGFNQPQHF,TGTGCCAGTAAGACACCGGGCTTCAATCAGCCCCAGCATTTT
NA,TRBJ1-1,TRBV5-4,NA,CASSPTSKNTEAFF,TGTGCCAGCAGCCCCACCTCTAAGAACACTGAAGCTTTCTTT